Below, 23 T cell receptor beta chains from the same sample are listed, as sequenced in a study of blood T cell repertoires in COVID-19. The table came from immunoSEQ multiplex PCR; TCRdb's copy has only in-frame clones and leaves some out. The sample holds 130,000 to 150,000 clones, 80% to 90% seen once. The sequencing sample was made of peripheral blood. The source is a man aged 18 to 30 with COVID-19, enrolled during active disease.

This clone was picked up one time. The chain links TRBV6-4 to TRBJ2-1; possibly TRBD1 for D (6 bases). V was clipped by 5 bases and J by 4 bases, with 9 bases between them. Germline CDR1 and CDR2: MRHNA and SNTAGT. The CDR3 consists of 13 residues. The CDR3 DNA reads TGTGCCAGCAGTAACGACAGGTACAATGAGCAGTTCTTC. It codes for CASSNDRYNEQFF.

CDR3 in DNA: TGTGCCAGCAGTTTATCGATAGACTACAATGAGCAGTTCTTC. It is translated as CASSLSIDYNEQFF. This chain links TRBV27 with TRBJ2-1; no clear D. The CDR3 contains 14 residues. CDR1 MNHEY and CDR2 SMNVEV come from the germline V gene (reference sequence). V lost 0 bases, J lost 3 bases, and 6 bases lay in between.

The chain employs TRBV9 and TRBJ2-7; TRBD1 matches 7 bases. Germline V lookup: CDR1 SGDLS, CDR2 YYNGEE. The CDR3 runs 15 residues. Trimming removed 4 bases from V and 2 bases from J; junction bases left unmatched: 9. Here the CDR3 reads CASSHRDSLAYEQYF. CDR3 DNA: TGTGCCAGCAGCCACCGGGACAGTCTAGCCTACGAGCAGTACTTC.

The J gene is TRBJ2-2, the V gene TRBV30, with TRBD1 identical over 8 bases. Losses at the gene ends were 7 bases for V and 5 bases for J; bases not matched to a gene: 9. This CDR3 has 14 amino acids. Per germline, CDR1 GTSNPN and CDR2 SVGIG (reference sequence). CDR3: CAFLHRGTTGELFF. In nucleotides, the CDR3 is TGTGCCTTCCTCCACAGGGGGACAACCGGGGAGCTGTTTTTT. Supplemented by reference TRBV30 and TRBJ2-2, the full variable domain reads SQTIHQWPATLVQPVGSPLSLECTVEGTSNPNLYWYRQAAGRGLQLLFYSVGIGQISSEVPQNLSASRPQDRQFILSSKKLLLSDSGFYLCAFLHRGTTGELFFGEGSRLTVL.

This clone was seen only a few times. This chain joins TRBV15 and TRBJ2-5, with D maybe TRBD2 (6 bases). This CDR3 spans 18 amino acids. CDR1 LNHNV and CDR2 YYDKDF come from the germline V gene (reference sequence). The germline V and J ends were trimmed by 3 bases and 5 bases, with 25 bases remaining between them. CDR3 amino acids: CATSSERPSESYGETQYF. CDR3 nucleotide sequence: TGTGCCACCAGCAGCGAACGTCCTAGCGAATCCTATGGGGAGACCCAGTACTTC. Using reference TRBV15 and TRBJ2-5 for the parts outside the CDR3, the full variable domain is DAMVIQNPRYQVTQFGKPVTLSCSQTLNHNVMYWYQQKSSQAPKLLFHYYDKDFNNEADTPDNFQSRRPNTSFCFLDIRSPGLGDTAMYLCATSSERPSESYGETQYFGPGTRLLVL.

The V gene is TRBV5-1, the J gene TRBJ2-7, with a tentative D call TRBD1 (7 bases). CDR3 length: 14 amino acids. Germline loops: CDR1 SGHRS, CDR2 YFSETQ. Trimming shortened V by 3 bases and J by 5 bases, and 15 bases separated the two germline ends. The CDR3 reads CASSSNRGGDEQYF. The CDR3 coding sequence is TGCGCCAGCAGCTCGAACAGGGGAGGCGACGAGCAGTACTTC.

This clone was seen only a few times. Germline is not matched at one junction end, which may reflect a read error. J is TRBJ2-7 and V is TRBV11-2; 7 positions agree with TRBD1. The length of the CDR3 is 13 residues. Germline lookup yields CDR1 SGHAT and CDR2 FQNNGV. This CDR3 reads CASSLDRDTEQYF. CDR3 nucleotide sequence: TGTGCCAGCAGCCTAGACAGGGATACCGAGCAGTACTTC.

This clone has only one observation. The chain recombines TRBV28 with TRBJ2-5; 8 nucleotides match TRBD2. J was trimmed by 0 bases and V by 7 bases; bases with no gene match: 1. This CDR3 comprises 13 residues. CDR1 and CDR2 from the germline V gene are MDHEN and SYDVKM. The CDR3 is CASKRENQETQYF. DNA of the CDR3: TGTGCCAGCAAGCGGGAGAACCAAGAGACCCAGTACTTC.

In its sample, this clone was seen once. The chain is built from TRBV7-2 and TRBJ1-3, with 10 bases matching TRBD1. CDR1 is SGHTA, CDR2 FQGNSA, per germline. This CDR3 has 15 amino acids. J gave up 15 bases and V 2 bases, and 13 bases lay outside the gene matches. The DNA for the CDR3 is TGTGCCAGCAGCTTAAATTTTAGACAGGGGGCTACTCCATATTTT. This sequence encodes CASSLNFRQGATPYF.

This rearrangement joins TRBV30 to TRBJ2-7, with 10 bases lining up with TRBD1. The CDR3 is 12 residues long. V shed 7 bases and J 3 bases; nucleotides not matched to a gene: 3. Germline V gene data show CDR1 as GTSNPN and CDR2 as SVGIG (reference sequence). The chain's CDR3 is CAYRDRGYEQYF. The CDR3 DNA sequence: TGTGCCTACAGGGACAGGGGCTACGAGCAGTACTTC.

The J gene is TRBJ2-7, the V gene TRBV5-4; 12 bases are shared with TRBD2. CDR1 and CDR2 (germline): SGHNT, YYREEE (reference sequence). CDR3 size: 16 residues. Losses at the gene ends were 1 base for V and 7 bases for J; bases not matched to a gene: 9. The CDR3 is CASSLPGTSGLREQYF. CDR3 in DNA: TGTGCCAGCAGCTTGCCAGGGACTAGCGGGCTAAGGGAGCAGTACTTC.

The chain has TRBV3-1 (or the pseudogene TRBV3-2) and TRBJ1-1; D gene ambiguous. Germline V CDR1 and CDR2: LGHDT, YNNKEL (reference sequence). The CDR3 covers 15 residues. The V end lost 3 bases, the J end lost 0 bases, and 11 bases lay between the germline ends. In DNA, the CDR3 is TGTGCCAGCAGCCATTTCCTCGGAGTGAACACTGAAGCTTTCTTT. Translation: CASSHFLGVNTEAFF.

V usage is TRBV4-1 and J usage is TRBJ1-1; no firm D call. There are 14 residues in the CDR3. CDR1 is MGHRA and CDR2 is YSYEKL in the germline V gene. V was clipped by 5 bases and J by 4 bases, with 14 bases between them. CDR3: CASSSKREGTEAFF. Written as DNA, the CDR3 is TGCGCCAGCAGCTCAAAAAGGGAGGGCACTGAAGCTTTCTTT.

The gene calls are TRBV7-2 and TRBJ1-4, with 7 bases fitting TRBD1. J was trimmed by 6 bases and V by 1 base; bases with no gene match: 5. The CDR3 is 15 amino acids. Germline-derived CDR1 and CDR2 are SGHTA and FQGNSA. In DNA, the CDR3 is TGTGCCAGCAGCTTAGGGGCAGGGGGAGATGAAAAACTGTTTTTT. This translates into CASSLGAGGDEKLFF.

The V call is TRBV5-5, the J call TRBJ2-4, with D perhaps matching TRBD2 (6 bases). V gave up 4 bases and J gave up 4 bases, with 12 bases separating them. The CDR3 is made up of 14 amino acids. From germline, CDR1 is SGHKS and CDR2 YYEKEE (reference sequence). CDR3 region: CASSTLAVKNIQYF. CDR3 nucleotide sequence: TGTGCCAGCAGCACTTTAGCGGTTAAAAACATTCAGTACTTC.

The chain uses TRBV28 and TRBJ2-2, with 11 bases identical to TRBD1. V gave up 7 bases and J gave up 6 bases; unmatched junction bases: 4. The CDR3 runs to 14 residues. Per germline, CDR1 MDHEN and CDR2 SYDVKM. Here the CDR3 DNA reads TGTGCCAGCACCCCGGACAGGGGGCCCGGGGAGCTGTTTTTT. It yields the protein CASTPDRGPGELFF.

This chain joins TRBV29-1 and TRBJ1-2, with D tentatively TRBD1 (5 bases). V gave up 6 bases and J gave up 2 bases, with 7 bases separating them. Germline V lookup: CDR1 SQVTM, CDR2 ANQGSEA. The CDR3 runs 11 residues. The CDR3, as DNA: TGCAGCGTCCCAGGGAACTATGGCTACACCTTC. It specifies CSVPGNYGYTF.

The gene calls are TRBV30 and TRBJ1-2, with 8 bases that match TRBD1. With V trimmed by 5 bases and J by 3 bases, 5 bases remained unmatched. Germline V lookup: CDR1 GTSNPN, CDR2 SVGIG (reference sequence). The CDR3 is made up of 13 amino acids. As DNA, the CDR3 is TGTGCCTGGGAAACAGGGGGGGACTATGGCTACACCTTC. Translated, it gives CAWETGGDYGYTF.

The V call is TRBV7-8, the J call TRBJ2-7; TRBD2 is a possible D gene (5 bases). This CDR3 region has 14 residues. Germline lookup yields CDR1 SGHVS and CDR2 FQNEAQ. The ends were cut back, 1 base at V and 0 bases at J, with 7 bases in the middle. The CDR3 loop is CASSLGGASYEQYF. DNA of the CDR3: TGTGCCAGCAGCTTAGGGGGAGCCTCCTACGAGCAGTACTTC.

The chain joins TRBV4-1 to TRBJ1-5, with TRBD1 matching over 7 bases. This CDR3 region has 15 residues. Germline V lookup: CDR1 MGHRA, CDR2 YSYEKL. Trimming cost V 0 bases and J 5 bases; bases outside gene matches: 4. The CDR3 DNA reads TGCGCCAGCAGCCAAGATCCCAGGGGGGATCAGCCCCAGCATTTT. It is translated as CASSQDPRGDQPQHF.

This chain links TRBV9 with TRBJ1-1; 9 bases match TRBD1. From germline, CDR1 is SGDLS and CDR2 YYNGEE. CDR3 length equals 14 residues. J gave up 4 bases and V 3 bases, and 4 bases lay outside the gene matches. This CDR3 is CASSETGGFTEAFF. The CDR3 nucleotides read TGTGCCAGCAGCGAGACAGGGGGGTTCACTGAAGCTTTCTTT. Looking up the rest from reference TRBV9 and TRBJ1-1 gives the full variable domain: DSGVTQTPKHLITATGQRVTLRCSPRSGDLSVYWYQQSLDQGLQFLIQYYNGEERAKGNILERFSAQQFPDLHSELNLSSLELGDSALYFCASSETGGFTEAFFGQGTRLTVV.

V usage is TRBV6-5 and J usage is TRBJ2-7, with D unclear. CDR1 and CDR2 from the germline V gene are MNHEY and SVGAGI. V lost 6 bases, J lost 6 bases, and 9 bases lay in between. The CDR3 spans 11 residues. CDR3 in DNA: TGTGCCAGCAGGAACTCCCGCGAGCAGTACTTC. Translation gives CASRNSREQYF.

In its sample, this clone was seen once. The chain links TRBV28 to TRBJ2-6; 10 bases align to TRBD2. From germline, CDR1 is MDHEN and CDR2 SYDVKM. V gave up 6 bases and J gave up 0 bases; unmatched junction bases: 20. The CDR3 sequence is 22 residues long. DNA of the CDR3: TGTGCCAGCAGCAGTTTATACGCTACTAGCGGGACGGGGGTCTCTGGGGCCAACGTCCTGACTTTC. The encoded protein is CASSSLYATSGTGVSGANVLTF. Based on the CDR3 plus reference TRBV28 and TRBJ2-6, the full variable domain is DVKVTQSSRYLVKRTGEKVFLECVQDMDHENMFWYRQDPGLGLRLIYFSYDVKMKEKGDIPEGYSVSREKKERFSLILESASTNQTSMYLCASSSLYATSGTGVSGANVLTFGAGSRLTVL.